The rows below give T cell receptor beta chains drawn from one sample of a study of blood T cell repertoires in COVID-19. Data came from immunoSEQ multiplex PCR; TCRdb stores just in-frame clones and leaves some out. The sample yields some 99,000 clones, around 83% seen once. The specimen sequenced was peripheral blood. These receptor sequences come from a woman of 80 years or more with active or convalescent COVID-19. Both conserved end residues are part of each CDR3. The D gene is left open where the match is weak.

>TRBJ1-2|TRBV18|TRBD1
CASSPPRLTGGHGYTF
>TRBJ2-7|TRBV5-1|NA
CASSPPGDEQYF
>TRBJ2-2|TRBV5-1|TRBD2
CASNPSAGGANTGELFF
>TRBJ1-6|TRBV19|TRBD1
CASSIPMGQGVSPLHF
>TRBJ2-5|TRBV5-6|TRBD2
CASSGRLAGGGGVQETQYF
>TRBJ2-2|TRBV13|TRBD2
CASSLGLRGGTGELFF
>TRBJ2-2|TRBV7-6|TRBD1
CASRGQGGNTGELFF
>TRBJ2-7|TRBV19|TRBD2
CASSTSRGGEQYF
>TRBJ2-7|TRBV24-1|TRBD1
CATGDRAHEQYF
>TRBJ1-6|TRBV10-3|NA
CAISESRTVENNSPLHF
>TRBJ1-5|TRBV5-6|NA
CASSLQGLRQPQHF
>TRBJ1-5|TRBV7-9|TRBD1
CASSSGQGYQPQHF
>TRBJ2-3|TRBV10-1|TRBD2
CASAREGNTDTQYF
>TRBJ1-5|TRBV7-2|TRBD1
CASSLVTGGYNQPQHF
>TRBJ1-1|TRBV5-6|NA
CASNQPGGGTEAFF
>TRBJ1-4|TRBV19|TRBD1
CASSTRQGTNEKLFF
>TRBJ1-5|TRBV29-1|NA
CSAGEVNQPQHF
>TRBJ1-1|TRBV9|TRBD1
CASSVTGGQMNTEAFF
>TRBJ1-1|TRBV28|TRBD1
CASSLPQGQVNTEAFF
>TRBJ1-2|TRBV27|NA
CASGIAGARGDGYTF
>TRBJ1-1|TRBV3-1/TRBV3-2|NA
CASSPYGTDNTEAFF
>TRBJ2-7|TRBV4-2|NA
CASSQVLGRQVEQYF
>TRBJ1-2|TRBV4-2|NA
CASSQDRGLDGYTF
>TRBJ2-1|TRBV14|TRBD2
CASSQTSGRRYNEQFF
>TRBJ1-1|TRBV29-1|TRBD1
CSVLHRGSNTEAFF
>TRBJ2-2|TRBV5-8|NA
CASSFGGTNTGELFF
>TRBJ1-2|TRBV9|NA
CASSPQETYGYTF
>TRBJ2-5|TRBV19|TRBD2
CASSPGLAGVETQYF
>TRBJ2-5|TRBV10-3|TRBD2
CAITSGKEETQYF
>TRBJ2-5|TRBV5-4|TRBD1
CASSATGAIGTQYF
>TRBJ2-7|TRBV9|TRBD1
CASSATGQGLYEQYF
>TRBJ2-2|TRBV7-9|TRBD2
CASSPAGAGGSTGELFF
>TRBJ2-3|TRBV2|NA
CASSLGTDTQYF
>TRBJ2-1|TRBV27|NA
CASSATSNEQFF
>TRBJ2-1|TRBV6-1|TRBD2
CASSEVGGLAGTGGNNEQFF
>TRBJ2-2|TRBV5-4|NA
CASSLAGVRNTGELFF
>TRBJ2-3|TRBV30|NA
CAWSKAGADTQYF
>TRBJ2-7|TRBV25-1|TRBD2
CASSQLAGNEQYF
>TRBJ2-7|TRBV11-2|NA
CASSLRLTSTADGEQYF
>TRBJ1-5|TRBV6-1|TRBD1
CASSKEGTAFNQPQHF
>TRBJ2-1|TRBV15|TRBD2
CATSRSRTSSYEQFF